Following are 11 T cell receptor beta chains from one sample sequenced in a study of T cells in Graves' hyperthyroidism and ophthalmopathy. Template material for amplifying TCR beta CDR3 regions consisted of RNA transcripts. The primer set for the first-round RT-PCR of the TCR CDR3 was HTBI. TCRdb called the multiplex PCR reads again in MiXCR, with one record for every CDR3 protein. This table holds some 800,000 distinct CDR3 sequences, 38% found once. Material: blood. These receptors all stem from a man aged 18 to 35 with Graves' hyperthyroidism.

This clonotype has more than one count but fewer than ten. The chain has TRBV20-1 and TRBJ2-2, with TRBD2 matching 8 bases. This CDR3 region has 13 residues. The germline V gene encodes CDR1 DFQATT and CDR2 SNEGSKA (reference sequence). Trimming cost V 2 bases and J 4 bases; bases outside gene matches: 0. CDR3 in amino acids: CSARRGGTGELFF. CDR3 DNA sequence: TGCAGTGCTAGACGGGGGGGCACCGGGGAGCTGTTTTTT.

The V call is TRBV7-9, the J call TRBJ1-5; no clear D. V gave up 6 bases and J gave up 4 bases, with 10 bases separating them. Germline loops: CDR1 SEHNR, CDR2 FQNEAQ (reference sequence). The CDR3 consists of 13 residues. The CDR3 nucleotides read TGTGCCAGCAGTTTCGCAGTTAATCAGCCCCAGCATTTT. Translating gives CASSFAVNQPQHF.

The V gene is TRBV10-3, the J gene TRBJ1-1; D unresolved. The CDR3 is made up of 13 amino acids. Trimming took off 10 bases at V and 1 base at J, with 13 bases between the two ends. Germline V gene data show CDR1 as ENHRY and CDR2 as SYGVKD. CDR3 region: CANSRTANTEAFF. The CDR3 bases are TGTGCCAATTCGAGGACGGCGAACACTGAAGCTTTCTTT.

CDR3 in amino acids: CASSSPWPKNTEAFF. CDR3 DNA sequence: TGTGCCAGCAGTTCCCCGTGGCCGAAGAACACTGAAGCTTTCTTT. The chain is built from TRBV6-5 and TRBJ1-1; D call uncertain. Trimming stripped 4 bases from V and 1 base from J, with 13 bases between. Germline CDR1 is MNHEY and CDR2 is SVGAGI. This CDR3 region has 15 residues.

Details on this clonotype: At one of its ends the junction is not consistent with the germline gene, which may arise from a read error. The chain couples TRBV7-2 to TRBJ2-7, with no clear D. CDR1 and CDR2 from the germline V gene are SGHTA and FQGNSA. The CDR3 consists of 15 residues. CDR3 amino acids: CASSQGSTDAYEQYF. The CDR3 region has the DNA TGCGCCAGCAGCCAAGGTAGCACAGACGCCTACGAGCAGTACTTC.

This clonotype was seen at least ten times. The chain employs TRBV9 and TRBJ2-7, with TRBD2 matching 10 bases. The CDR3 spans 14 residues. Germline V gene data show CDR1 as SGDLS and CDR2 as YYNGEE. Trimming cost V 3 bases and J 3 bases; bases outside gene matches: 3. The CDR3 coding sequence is TGTGCCAGCAGCGAAGCGGGGGGGTTCTACGAGCAGTACTTC. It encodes CASSEAGGFYEQYF.

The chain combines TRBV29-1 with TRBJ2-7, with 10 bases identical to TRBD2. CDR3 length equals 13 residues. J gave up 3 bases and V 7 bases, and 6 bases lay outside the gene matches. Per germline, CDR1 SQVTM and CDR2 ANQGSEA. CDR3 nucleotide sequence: TGCAGCGCGGGACCTAGCGGGGGCTACGAGCAGTACTTC. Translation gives CSAGPSGGYEQYF.

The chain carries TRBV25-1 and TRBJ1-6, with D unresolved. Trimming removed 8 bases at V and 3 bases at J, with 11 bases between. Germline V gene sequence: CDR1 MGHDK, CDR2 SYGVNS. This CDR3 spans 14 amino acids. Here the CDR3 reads CASLAWDYNSPLHF. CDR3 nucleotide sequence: TGTGCCAGCTTAGCCTGGGACTATAATTCACCCCTCCACTTT.

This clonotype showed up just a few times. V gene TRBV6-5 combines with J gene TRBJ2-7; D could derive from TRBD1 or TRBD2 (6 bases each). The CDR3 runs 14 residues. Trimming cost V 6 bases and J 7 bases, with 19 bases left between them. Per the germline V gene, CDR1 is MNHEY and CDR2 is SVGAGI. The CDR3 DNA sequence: TGTGCCAGCAGCTCCGGGACGAGGAGGGGGGAGCAGTACTTC. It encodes CASSSGTRRGEQYF.

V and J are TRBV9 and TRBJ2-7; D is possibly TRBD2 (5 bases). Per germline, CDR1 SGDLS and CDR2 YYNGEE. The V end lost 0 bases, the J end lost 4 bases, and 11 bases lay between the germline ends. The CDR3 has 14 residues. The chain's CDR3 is CASSVERGQYEQYF. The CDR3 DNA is TGTGCCAGCAGCGTAGAGCGAGGGCAGTACGAGCAGTACTTC.

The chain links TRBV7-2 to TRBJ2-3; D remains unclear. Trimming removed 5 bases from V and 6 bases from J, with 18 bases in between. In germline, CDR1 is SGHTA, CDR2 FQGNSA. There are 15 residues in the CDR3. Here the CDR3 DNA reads TGTGCCAGCAGCCCCGCCCTCTACCTCCCCGATACGCAGTATTTT. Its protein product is CASSPALYLPDTQYF.